The 12 T cell receptor beta chains in this list originate from one sample, sequenced in a study of T-cell reconstitution after alpha-beta-depleted transplantation in children. TCRbeta library preparation incorporated unique molecular identifiers. TCRdb independently ran MiXCR on the PCR reads; one entry per CDR3 protein. The table includes about 500,000 distinct CDR3 sequences, 9.5% to 12% detected once. This sample comprised PBMCs, mostly from graft donor cells, obtained 180 days after TCRalphabeta/CD19-depleted stem cell transplant. These receptors came from a female patient aged 2-15 years who had a stem cell transplant for aplastic anemia, so the T cells may come from the graft donor.

This clonotype has more than one count but fewer than ten. The rearrangement links TRBV20-1 to TRBJ2-4; no clear D gene. Between the trimmed V and J ends, which lost 1 base and 1 base, there was a span of 11 bases. In germline, CDR1 is DFQATT, CDR2 SNEGSKA (reference sequence). The CDR3 consists of 15 residues. CDR3 DNA: TGCAGTGCTAGAGTCGAATATTTGGCCAAAAACATTCAGTACTTC. It yields the protein CSARVEYLAKNIQYF.

This clonotype was recorded at least ten times. The V call is TRBV5-1, the J call TRBJ2-7, with a tentative D call TRBD2 (5 bases). Germline values: CDR1 SGHRS, CDR2 YFSETQ. The V end was cut by 0 bases, the J end by 0 bases, with 13 bases between. CDR3 length: 16 residues. The CDR3 DNA reads as TGCGCCAGCAGCTTGGAGTCAGCGGTGGACTCCTACGAGCAGTACTTC. It yields the protein CASSLESAVDSYEQYF.

This clonotype was observed a few times. The rearrangement uses TRBV20-1 and TRBJ2-5, with D possibly being TRBD2 (6 bases). The CDR3 is 12 residues long. V shed 6 bases and J shed 5 bases, with 13 bases lying between them. Per germline, CDR1 DFQATT and CDR2 SNEGSKA (reference sequence). The CDR3 region is CSALSGLETQYF. CDR3 in DNA: TGCAGTGCCCTCTCGGGACTCGAGACCCAGTACTTC.

The rearrangement uses TRBV27 and TRBJ2-5; maybe TRBD2 (5 bases). This CDR3 has 13 residues. Germline assignment: CDR1 MNHEY and CDR2 SMNVEV (reference sequence). The V and J ends lost 6 bases and 3 bases respectively, with 11 bases between them. For the CDR3, the DNA is TGTGCCAGCAGCTGGAGGAGGAAAGAGACCCAGTACTTC. Translating it yields CASSWRRKETQYF.

This clonotype has a count of ten or more. The J gene is TRBJ2-1, the V gene TRBV7-7; TRBD2 matches at 10 bases. Germline values: CDR1 SSHAT, CDR2 FNYEAQ (reference sequence). After removal of 5 bases from V and 3 bases from J, the junction contained 4 bases not matched to a gene. This CDR3 is built from 15 residues. CDR3 sequence: CASSPGTSVYNEQFF. Here the CDR3 DNA reads TGTGCCAGCAGCCCCGGGACTAGCGTCTACAATGAGCAGTTCTTC.

CDR3 DNA: TGTGCCAGCAGCTCCGGCCCTACCCCCACAGATACGCAGTATTTT. Its protein is CASSSGPTPTDTQYF. The chain has TRBV6-1 and TRBJ2-3; no clear D. Germline values: CDR1 MNHNS, CDR2 SASEGT. The CDR3 contains 15 residues. V lost 6 bases to trimming and J lost 2 bases, with 15 bases between them.

This clonotype was seen a few times. CDR3 loop: CASSLRAAEAFF. CDR3 DNA sequence: TGTGCCAGCAGCTTAAGGGCGGCTGAAGCTTTCTTT. V and J are TRBV7-9 and TRBJ1-1, with D hard to call. Trimming pared 2 bases from V and 6 bases from J, leaving 7 bases between. The length of the CDR3 is 12 residues. Looked up from germline, CDR1 is SEHNR and CDR2 is FQNEAQ (reference sequence).

The chain recombines TRBV5-1 with TRBJ2-7, with D possibly being TRBD1 or TRBD2 (5 bases each). The length of the CDR3 is 14 residues. Trimming cost V 4 bases and J 8 bases, with 19 bases left between them. In germline, CDR1 is SGHRS, CDR2 YFSETQ. Here the CDR3 reads CASSDGTAAQKQYF. CDR3 DNA: TGCGCCAGCAGCGATGGGACGGCGGCTCAGAAGCAGTACTTC.

This clonotype occurred a few times. This rearrangement joins TRBV7-2 to TRBJ2-1; TRBD2 matches 7 bases. Germline V gene data show CDR1 as SGHTA and CDR2 as FQGNSA. V lost 0 bases and J lost 4; bases outside the gene matches: 6. The CDR3 consists of 16 residues. The CDR3 nucleotides read TGTGCCAGCAGCTTAGCAGGCGGGAGAGAATACAATGAGCAGTTCTTC. The encoded protein is CASSLAGGREYNEQFF.

This clonotype was detected ten times or more. The chain uses TRBV29-1 and TRBJ1-1, with D possibly matching TRBD1 (5 bases). V lost 4 bases, J lost 3 bases, and 15 bases lay in between. The CDR3 runs 14 residues. Germline V CDR1 and CDR2: SQVTM, ANQGSEA. For the CDR3, the DNA is TGCAGCGTTGGGGCGCGGAAGGGGCACACTGAAGCTTTCTTT. This codes for CSVGARKGHTEAFF.

The rearrangement links TRBV4-3 to TRBJ2-3, with TRBD2 as a possible D gene (5 bases). Germline assignment: CDR1 LGHNA and CDR2 YSLEER. The CDR3 runs to 15 residues. V gave up 2 bases and J gave up 3 bases, with 12 bases separating them. CDR3 loop: CASSQRRLLTDTQYF. The CDR3 DNA reads TGCGCCAGCAGCCAAAGGAGACTACTGACAGATACGCAGTATTTT.

This sequence joins TRBV27 and TRBJ2-1; D assignment may be TRBD1 or TRBD2 (6 bases each). Germline assignment: CDR1 MNHEY and CDR2 SMNVEV (reference sequence). V was shortened by 6 bases and J by 7 bases, with 37 bases between the two germline ends. The CDR3 covers 21 residues. The CDR3 nucleotides are TGTGCCAGCAGCCCCTTCGCTTTCGGGCCTTCAGAGGGGGGCGGATGGAATGAGCAGTTCTTC. Protein sequence: CASSPFAFGPSEGGGWNEQFF.